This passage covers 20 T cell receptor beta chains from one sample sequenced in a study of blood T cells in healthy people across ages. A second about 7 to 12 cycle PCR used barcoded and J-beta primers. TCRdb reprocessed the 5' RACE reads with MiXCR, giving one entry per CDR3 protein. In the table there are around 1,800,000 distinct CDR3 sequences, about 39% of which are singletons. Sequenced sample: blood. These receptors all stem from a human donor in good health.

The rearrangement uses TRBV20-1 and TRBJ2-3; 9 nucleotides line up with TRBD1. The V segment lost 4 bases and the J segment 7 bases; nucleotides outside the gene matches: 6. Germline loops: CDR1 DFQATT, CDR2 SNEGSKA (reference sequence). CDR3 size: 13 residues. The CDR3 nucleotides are TGCAGTGCTACGGACAGGGGACTCCATACGCAGTATTTT. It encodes CSATDRGLHTQYF.

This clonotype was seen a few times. This chain's CDR3 is CAISDQNRVRQPQHF. The CDR3, as DNA: TGTGCCATCAGTGACCAAAACAGGGTCCGTCAGCCCCAGCATTTT. This chain connects TRBV10-3 to TRBJ1-5, with a weak D call TRBD1 (6 bases). CDR3 size: 15 residues. Germline lookup yields CDR1 ENHRY and CDR2 SYGVKD. V was shortened by 3 bases and J by 6 bases, with 15 bases between the two germline ends.

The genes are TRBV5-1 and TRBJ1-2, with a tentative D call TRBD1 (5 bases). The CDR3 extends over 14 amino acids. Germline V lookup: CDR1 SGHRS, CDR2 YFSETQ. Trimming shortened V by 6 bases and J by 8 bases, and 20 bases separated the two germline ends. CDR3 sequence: CASKRDASKAGYTF. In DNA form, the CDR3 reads TGCGCCAGCAAAAGGGACGCCAGTAAGGCCGGCTACACCTTC. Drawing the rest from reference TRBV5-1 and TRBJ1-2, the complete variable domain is KAGVTQTPRYLIKTRGQQVTLSCSPISGHRSVSWYQQTPGQGLQFLFEYFSETQRNKGNFPGRFSGRQFSNSRSEMNVSTLELGDSALYLCASKRDASKAGYTFGSGTRLTVV.

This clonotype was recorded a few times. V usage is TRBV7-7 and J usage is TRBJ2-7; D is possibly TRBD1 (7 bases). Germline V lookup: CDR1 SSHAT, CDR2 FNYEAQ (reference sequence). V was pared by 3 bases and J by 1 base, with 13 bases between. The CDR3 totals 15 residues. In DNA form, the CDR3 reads TGTGCCAGCAGCTTCATGGAGGGGGCGTCCTACGAGCAGTACTTC. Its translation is CASSFMEGASYEQYF. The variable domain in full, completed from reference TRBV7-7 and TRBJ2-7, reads GAGVSQSPRYKVTKRGQDVTLRCDPISSHATLYWYQQALGQGPEFLTYFNYEAQPDKSGLPSDRFSAERPEGSISTLTIQRTEQRDSAMYRCASSFMEGASYEQYFGPGTRLTVT.

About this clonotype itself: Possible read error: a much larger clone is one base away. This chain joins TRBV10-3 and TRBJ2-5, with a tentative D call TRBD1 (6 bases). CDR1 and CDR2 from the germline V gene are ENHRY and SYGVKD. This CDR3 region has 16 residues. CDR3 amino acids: CAISRGPTVAQETQCF. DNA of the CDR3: TGTGCCATCAGCAGGGGACCAACCGTGGCACAAGAGACCCAGTGCTTC.

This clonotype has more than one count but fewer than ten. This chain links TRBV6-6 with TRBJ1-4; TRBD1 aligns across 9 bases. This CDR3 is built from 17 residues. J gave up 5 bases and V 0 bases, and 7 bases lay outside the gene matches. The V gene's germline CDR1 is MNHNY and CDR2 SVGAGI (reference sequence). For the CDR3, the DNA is TGTGCCAGCAGTTACTCGGTCGGGACAGGGTCAAATGAAAAACTGTTTTTT. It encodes CASSYSVGTGSNEKLFF.

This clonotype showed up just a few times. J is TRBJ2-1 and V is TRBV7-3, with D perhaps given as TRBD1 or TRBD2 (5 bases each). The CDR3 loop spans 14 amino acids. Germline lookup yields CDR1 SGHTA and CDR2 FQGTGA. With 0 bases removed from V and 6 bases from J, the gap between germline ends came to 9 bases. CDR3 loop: CASSLTRDGNEQFF. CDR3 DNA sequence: TGTGCCAGCAGCTTAACACGGGACGGCAATGAGCAGTTCTTC. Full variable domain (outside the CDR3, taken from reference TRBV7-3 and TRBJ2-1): GAGVSQTPSNKVTEKGKYVELRCDPISGHTALYWYRQSLGQGPEFLIYFQGTGAADDSGLPNDRFFAVRPEGSVSTLKIQRTERGDSAVYLCASSLTRDGNEQFFGPGTRLTVL.

The CDR3 is CSARIHAPLPETQYF. The DNA of the CDR3 is TGCAGTGCTAGAATCCACGCCCCCCTTCCAGAGACCCAGTACTTC. J is TRBJ2-5 and V is TRBV20-1; unclear D gene. The CDR3 runs to 15 residues. Germline CDR1 and CDR2: DFQATT and SNEGSKA (reference sequence). Trimming removed 2 bases at V and 4 bases at J, with 17 bases between.

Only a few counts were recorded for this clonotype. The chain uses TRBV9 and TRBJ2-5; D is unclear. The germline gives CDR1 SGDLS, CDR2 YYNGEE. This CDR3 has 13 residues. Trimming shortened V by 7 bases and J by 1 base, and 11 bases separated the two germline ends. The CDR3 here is CASSRPSQETQYF. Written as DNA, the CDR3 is TGTGCCAGCTCTCGTCCATCCCAAGAGACCCAGTACTTC.

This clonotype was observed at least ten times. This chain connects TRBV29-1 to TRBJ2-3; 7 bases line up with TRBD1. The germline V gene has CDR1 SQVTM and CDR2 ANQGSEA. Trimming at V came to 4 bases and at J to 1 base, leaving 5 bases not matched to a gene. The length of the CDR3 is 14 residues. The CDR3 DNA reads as TGCAGCGTTGGGACAGGAGGCCGCACAGATACGCAGTATTTT. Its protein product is CSVGTGGRTDTQYF.

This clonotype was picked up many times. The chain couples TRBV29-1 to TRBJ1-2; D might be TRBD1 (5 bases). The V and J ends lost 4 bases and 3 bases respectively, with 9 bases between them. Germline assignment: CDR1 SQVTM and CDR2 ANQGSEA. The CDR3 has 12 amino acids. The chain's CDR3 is CSVVGEDYGYTF. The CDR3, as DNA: TGCAGCGTTGTAGGGGAGGACTATGGCTACACCTTC.

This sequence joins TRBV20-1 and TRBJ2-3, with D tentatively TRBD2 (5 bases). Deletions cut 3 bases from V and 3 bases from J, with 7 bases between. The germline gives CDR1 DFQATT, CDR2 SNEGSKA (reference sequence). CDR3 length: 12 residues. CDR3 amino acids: CSASGDTDTQYF. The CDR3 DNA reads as TGCAGTGCTAGCGGGGATACAGATACGCAGTATTTT.

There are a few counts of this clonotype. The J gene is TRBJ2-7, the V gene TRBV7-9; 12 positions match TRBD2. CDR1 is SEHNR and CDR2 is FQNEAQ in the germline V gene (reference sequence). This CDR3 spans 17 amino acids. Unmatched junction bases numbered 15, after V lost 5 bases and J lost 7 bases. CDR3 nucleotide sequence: TGTGCCAGCAGCGGACGGGGATCTAGCGGGGGGGCGGAAGAGCAGTACTTC. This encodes CASSGRGSSGGAEEQYF. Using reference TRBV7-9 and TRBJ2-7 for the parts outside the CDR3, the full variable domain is DTGVSQNPRHKITKRGQNVTFRCDPISEHNRLYWYRQTLGQGPEFLTYFQNEAQLEKSRLLSDRFSAERPKGSFSTLEIQRTEQGDSAMYLCASSGRGSSGGAEEQYFGPGTRLTVT.

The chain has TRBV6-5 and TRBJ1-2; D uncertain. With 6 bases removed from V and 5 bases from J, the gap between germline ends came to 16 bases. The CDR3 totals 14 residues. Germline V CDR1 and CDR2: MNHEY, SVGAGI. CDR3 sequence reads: CASRPPTWMYGYTF. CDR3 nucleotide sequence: TGTGCCAGCAGACCCCCTACATGGATGTATGGCTACACCTTC.

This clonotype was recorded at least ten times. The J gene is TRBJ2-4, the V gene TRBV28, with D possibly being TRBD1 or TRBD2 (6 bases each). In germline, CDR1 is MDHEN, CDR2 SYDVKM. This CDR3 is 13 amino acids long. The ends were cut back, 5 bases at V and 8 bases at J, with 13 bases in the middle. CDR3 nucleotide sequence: TGTGCCAGCAGTCTCCCGGGGGCTGACATTCAGTACTTC. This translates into CASSLPGADIQYF.

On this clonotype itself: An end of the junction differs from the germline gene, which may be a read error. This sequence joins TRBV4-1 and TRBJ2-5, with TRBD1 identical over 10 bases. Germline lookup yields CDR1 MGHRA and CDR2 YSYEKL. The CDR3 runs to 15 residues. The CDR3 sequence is CASSQVGQGWETQYF. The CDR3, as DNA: TGCGCCAGCAGTCAAGTGGGACAGGGGTGGGAGACCCAGTACTTC.

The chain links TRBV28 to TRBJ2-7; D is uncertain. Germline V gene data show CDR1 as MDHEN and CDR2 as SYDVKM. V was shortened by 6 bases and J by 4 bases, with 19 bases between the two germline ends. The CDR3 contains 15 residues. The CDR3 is CASRTVWEEDYEQYF. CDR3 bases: TGTGCCAGCAGGACCGTTTGGGAAGAGGATTACGAGCAGTACTTC.

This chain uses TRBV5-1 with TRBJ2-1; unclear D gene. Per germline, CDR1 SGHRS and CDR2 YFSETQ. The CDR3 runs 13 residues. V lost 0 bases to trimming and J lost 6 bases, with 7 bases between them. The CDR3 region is CASSLDASNEQFF. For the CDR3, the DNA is TGCGCCAGCAGCTTGGATGCATCCAATGAGCAGTTCTTC.

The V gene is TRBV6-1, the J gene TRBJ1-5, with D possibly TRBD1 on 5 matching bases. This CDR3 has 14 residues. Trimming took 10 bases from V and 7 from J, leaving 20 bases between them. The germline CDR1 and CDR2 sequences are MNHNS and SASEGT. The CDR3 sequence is CAIRTAGSSQPQHF. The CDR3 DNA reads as TGTGCCATCAGGACTGCAGGGTCGTCCCAGCCCCAGCATTTT.

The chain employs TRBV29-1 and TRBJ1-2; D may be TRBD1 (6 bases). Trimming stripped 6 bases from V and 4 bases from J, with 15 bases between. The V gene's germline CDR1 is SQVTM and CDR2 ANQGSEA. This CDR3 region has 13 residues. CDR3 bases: TGCAGCGTACCGTCGACAGGAGCCTATGGCTACACCTTC. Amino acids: CSVPSTGAYGYTF.